This T cell receptor beta chain comes out of a study of cytomegalovirus exposure and HLA in healthy donors. Vbeta (60) and Jbeta (13) primers were used in the PCR. Sequenced by immunoSEQ multiplex PCR; TCRdb stores in-frame clones only, minus some. Seen here are under 200,000 clones, roughly 80% observed once, and the top ten hold under 0.4%. V shed 1 base and J shed 12 bases, with 12 bases lying between them. CDR3 length: 12 residues. Germline-derived CDR1 and CDR2 are SNHLY and FYNNEI. This TCR was sampled from a boy aged 2 to 9 in good health and CMV-seronegative. The chain is built from TRBV2 and TRBJ1-2; D unresolved. Sequences were obtained from PBMCs. In DNA form, the CDR3 reads TGTGCCAGCAGTGAAGTTGGTGACCGGGACACCTTC. Protein product: CASSEVGDRDTF. Full variable domain (remainder filled in from reference TRBV2 and TRBJ1-2): EPEVTQTPSHQVTQMGQEVILRCVPISNHLYFYWYRQILGQKVEFLVSFYNNEISEKSEIFDDQFSVERPDGSNFTLKIRSTKLEDSAMYFCASSEVGDRDTFGSGTRLTVV.